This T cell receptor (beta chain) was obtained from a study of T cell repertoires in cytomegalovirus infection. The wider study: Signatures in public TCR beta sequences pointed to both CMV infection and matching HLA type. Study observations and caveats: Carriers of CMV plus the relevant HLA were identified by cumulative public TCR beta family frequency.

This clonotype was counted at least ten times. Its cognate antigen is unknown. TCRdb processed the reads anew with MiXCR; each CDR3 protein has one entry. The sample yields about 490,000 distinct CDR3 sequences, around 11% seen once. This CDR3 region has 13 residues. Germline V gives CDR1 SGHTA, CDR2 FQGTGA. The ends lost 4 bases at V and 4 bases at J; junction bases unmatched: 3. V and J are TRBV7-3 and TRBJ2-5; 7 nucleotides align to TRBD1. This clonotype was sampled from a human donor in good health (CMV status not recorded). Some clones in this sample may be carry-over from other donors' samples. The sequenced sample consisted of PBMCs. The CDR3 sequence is CASSYDRVETQYF. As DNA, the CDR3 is TGTGCCAGCAGCTATGACAGGGTAGAGACCCAGTACTTC.